This T cell receptor (beta chain) is from a study of blood T cell repertoires in COVID-19. Clones were sequenced by immunoSEQ multiplex PCR, and TCRdb holds only the in-frame ones, with some missing. The sample has approximately 260,000 clones, roughly 83% seen once; the top ten hold about 9.5%. Germline CDR1 and CDR2: KGHSH and LQKENI. V dropped 3 bases and J dropped 1 base, with 13 bases sitting between them. The CDR3 covers 15 residues. The origin of this receptor is a woman at least 80 years old with acute or convalescent COVID-19. This rearrangement joins TRBV18 to TRBJ2-7; tentatively, D is TRBD1 (6 bases). Sequencing was done on a sample of peripheral blood. CDR3 sequence: CASSPAGTRSYEQYF. The CDR3 DNA follows: TGTGCCAGCTCACCCGCCGGGACACGGTCCTACGAGCAGTACTTC.